A selection of T cell receptor beta chains follows, all from one sample in a study of CD8 T cells in ankylosing spondylitis. MiXCR was run by TCRdb on the 5' RACE reads, yielding one entry per CDR3 protein. The data show roughly 240,000 distinct CDR3 sequences, 30% to 35% seen once. The source material was blood, either unsorted or a sorted T cell fraction (not recorded which). Receptor source: a male donor with ankylosing spondylitis or in good health (not recorded which). Both conserved end residues are part of each CDR3.

j_call | v_call | cdr3_aa
TRBJ2-3 | TRBV6-2/TRBV6-3 | CASSYGLGTDTQYF
TRBJ1-5 | TRBV27 | CASSFEGSGGQPQHF
TRBJ2-7 | TRBV12-3/TRBV12-4 | CASSLAGAAGTYEQYF
TRBJ2-3 | TRBV12-3/TRBV12-4 | CASSPGLAGGFGPDTQYF
TRBJ2-1 | TRBV20-1 | CSAHSGRLYNEQFF
TRBJ1-1 | TRBV4-2 | CASSQEGLKMNTEAFF
TRBJ1-1 | TRBV6-1 | CASSSRDGTNTEAFF
TRBJ2-1 | TRBV10-3 | CAIRTGTSTNEQFF
TRBJ2-3 | TRBV15 | CATSRGGGGTDTQYF
TRBJ2-7 | TRBV27 | CASSLEGVSYEQYF
TRBJ2-7 | TRBV29-1 | CSYSGGPSYEQYF
TRBJ1-4 | TRBV12-3/TRBV12-4 | CASSFRSTNEKLFF
TRBJ1-2 | TRBV20-1 | CSAEARAFGYTF
TRBJ1-4 | TRBV4-1 | CASSPMGAGGYEKLFF
TRBJ1-1 | TRBV4-1 | CASSHLPGQGENTEAFF
TRBJ2-1 | TRBV29-1 | CSVDGTARVDEQFF
TRBJ1-1 | TRBV20-1 | CSARSETGSGTEAFF
TRBJ2-7 | TRBV29-1 | CSVGEFTYEQYF
TRBJ1-1 | TRBV3-1 | CASSQGSQNTEAFF
TRBJ2-1 | TRBV6-4 | CASSVGQGHNEQFF
TRBJ2-4 | TRBV20-1 | CSAPNLTALSRGIIKNIQYF
TRBJ2-2 | TRBV27 | CASSLPQGVNTGELFF